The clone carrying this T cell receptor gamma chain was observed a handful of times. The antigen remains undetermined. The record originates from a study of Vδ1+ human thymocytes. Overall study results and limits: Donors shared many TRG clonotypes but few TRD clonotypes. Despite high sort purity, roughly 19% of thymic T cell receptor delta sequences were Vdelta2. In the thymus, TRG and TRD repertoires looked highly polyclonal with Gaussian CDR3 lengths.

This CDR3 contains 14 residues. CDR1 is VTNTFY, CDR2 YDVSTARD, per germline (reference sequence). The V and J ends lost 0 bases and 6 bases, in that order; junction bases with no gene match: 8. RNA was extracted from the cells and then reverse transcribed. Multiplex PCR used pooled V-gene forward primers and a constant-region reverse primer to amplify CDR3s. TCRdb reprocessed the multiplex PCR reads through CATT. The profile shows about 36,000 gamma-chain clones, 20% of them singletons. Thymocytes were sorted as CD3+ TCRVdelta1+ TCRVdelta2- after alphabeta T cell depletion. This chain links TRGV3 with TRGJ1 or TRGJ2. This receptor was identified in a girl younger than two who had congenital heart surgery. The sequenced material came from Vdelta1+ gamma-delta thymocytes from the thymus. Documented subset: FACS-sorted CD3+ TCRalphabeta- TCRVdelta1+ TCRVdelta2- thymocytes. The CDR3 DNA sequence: TGTGCCACCTGGGACAGGCCGAAGGGTTATAAGAAACTCTTT. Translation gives CATWDRPKGYKKLF.